A selection of T cell receptor beta chains follows, all from one sample in a study of Graves' ophthalmopathy and Graves' hyperthyroidism. TCRdb passed the multiplex PCR reads through MiXCR, listing each CDR3 protein once. The repertoire has 150,000 or so distinct CDR3 sequences, roughly two fifths of them found once; the top ten carry approximately 8.9%. The sample taken for sequencing was peripheral blood. The origin of the receptors is a man aged 25 to 45 with Graves' ophthalmopathy. Each CDR3 is given with its conserved first and last residue. The order of the fields is V gene, J gene, clone size, D gene, CDR3 length, CDR3 protein, CDR3 DNA. The D gene is left open where the match is weak. Size is omitted from some rows. Given values are once, few, many or a class for expanded clones.

>TRBV12-3/TRBV12-4|TRBJ2-7|many|-|13
CASSTGTPYEQYF
TGTGCCAGCAGTACCGGGACACCTTACGAGCAGTACTTC
>TRBV10-3|TRBJ1-2|many|TRBD1|15
CAISDRQGIVYGYTF
TGTGCCATCAGTGACCGACAGGGGATTGTCTATGGCTACACCTTC
>TRBV15|TRBJ2-7|many|-|14
CATSRGMRFYEQYF
TGTGCCACCAGCAGAGGTATGCGGTTCTACGAGCAGTACTTC
>TRBV20-1|TRBJ2-5|many|TRBD2|13
CSARTSGGETQYF
TGCAGTGCTCGGACTAGCGGGGGGGAGACCCAGTACTTC
>TRBV28|TRBJ2-7|few|TRBD2|17
CASSSPTGGGEIYEQYF
TGTGCCAGCAGCTCTCCCACCGGGGGAGGGGAGATATACGAGCAGTACTTC
>TRBV30|TRBJ1-5|many|-|13
CAWSVRVDLPQHF
TGTGCCTGGAGTGTTAGGGTGGATCTTCCCCAGCATTTT
>TRBV24-1|TRBJ2-5|-|TRBD2|17
CATSDVGTSGGQETQYF
TGTGCCACCAGTGATGTCGGGACTAGCGGAGGGCAAGAGACCCAGTACTTC
>TRBV6-2/TRBV6-3|TRBJ1-1|-|-|18
CASSYLSAGNYPNTEAFF
TGTGCCAGCAGTTACCTTTCTGCGGGAAACTACCCAAACACTGAAGCTTTCTTT
>TRBV28|TRBJ2-7|many|TRBD1|14
CASGETGDEGEQYF
TGTGCCAGCGGGGAGACAGGGGACGAAGGCGAGCAGTACTTC
>TRBV7-2|TRBJ2-7|few|TRBD1|15
CASSLTPGQGGEQYF
TGTGCCAGCAGCTTAACCCCGGGACAGGGCGGCGAGCAGTACTTC
>TRBV6-1|TRBJ1-1|-|TRBD1|16
CASSGVYTGGFTEAFF
TGTGCCAGTAGTGGCGTATACACAGGGGGGTTTACTGAAGCTTTCTTT
>TRBV7-8|TRBJ2-5|-|-|15
CASSRMVGSQETQYF
TGTGCCAGCAGCCGAATGGTAGGATCACAAGAGACCCAGTACTTC
>TRBV7-2|TRBJ2-5|-|-|16
CASSLAEGADPETQYF
TGTGCCAGCAGCTTAGCGGAGGGGGCAGATCCAGAGACCCAGTACTTC
>TRBV28|TRBJ2-2|many|-|12
CASSLSRRELFF
TGTGCCAGCAGTTTAAGTAGAAGGGAGCTGTTTTTT
>TRBV6-1|TRBJ2-7|many|TRBD1|13
CASSRDRGIEQYF
TGTGCCAGCAGCCGGGACAGGGGAATCGAGCAGTACTTC
>TRBV18|TRBJ2-7|many|-|15
CASSRQRDPSYEQYF
TGTGCCAGCTCACGCCAAAGGGACCCCTCCTACGAGCAGTACTTC
>TRBV6-2/TRBV6-3|TRBJ2-7|many|TRBD2|15
CASSYSGSGSYEQYF
TGTGCCAGCAGTTACTCGGGTAGCGGGAGTTACGAGCAGTACTTC
>TRBV11-2|TRBJ2-7|many|-|17
CASSLTLGGASSYEQYF
TGTGCCAGCAGCTTAACCCTCGGCGGGGCGAGCTCCTACGAGCAGTACTTC
>TRBV7-2|TRBJ2-5|many|-|14
CASSSGGGTETQYF
TGTGCCAGCAGCTCCGGGGGAGGCACAGAGACCCAGTACTTC
>TRBV12-3/TRBV12-4|TRBJ1-2|-|TRBD1|15
CASSFAGTGGYGYTF
TGTGCCAGCAGTTTCGCCGGGACAGGCGGCTATGGCTACACCTTC
>TRBV20-1|TRBJ2-5|many|TRBD2|14
CSATPGLARETQYF
TGCAGTGCCACGCCGGGACTAGCAAGGGAGACCCAGTACTTC
>TRBV11-2|TRBJ1-1|many|-|15
CASSSLRGSWTEAFF
TGTGCCAGCAGCTCCCTCAGGGGTTCCTGGACTGAAGCTTTCTTT
>TRBV15|TRBJ2-2|many|TRBD1|14
CATSSDRASRELFF
TGTGCCACCAGCAGCGACAGGGCCTCCCGGGAGCTGTTTTTT
>TRBV6-5|TRBJ2-7|many|-|14
CASNDRVPSYEQYF
TGTGCCAGCAACGACCGGGTGCCCTCCTACGAGCAGTACTTC
>TRBV12-3/TRBV12-4|TRBJ1-1|few|-|14
CASSPRQSGAEAFF
TGTGCCAGCAGTCCCCGCCAGTCCGGCGCTGAAGCTTTCTTT
>TRBV20-1|TRBJ2-7|many|TRBD1|13
CSATGQETYEQYF
TGCAGTGCTACGGGACAGGAAACATACGAGCAGTACTTC
>TRBV6-2/TRBV6-3|TRBJ1-1|few|-|14
CASSYEWGRTEAFF
TGTGCCAGCAGTTACGAATGGGGGCGGACTGAAGCTTTCTTT
>TRBV6-4|TRBJ1-6|few|-|16
CASSVYPLGSNSPLHF
TGTGCCAGCAGTGTCTACCCTCTAGGATCGAATTCACCCCTCCACTTT
>TRBV7-3|TRBJ2-2|-|-|13
CASSLSLTGELFF
TGTGCCAGCAGCTTATCTTTGACCGGGGAGCTGTTTTTT
>TRBV19|TRBJ1-1|many|-|13
CASSIQGGTEAFF
TGTGCCAGTAGTATACAGGGTGGCACTGAAGCTTTCTTT
>TRBV7-2|TRBJ2-5|once|-|14
CASSFASVGKTQYF
TGTGCCAGCAGCTTTGCGAGCGTTGGGAAGACCCAGTACTTC
>TRBV30|TRBJ1-2|few|-|14
CAWELATHRFRYTF
TGTGCCTGGGAACTAGCCACTCATCGTTTCCGCTACACCTTC
>TRBV18|TRBJ1-3|many|-|15
CASSPQKISGNTIYF
TGTGCCAGCTCACCACAGAAGATCTCTGGAAACACCATATATTTT
>TRBV6-1|TRBJ2-7|once|TRBD2|16
CASSEGVTAGWSQQYF
TGTGCCAGCAGTGAAGGGGTTACAGCGGGATGGTCTCAGCAGTACTTC
>TRBV29-1|TRBJ2-7|many|-|12
CSVRAGFYEQYF
TGCAGCGTCCGCGCAGGGTTCTACGAGCAGTACTTC
>TRBV7-2|TRBJ2-7|-|-|14
CASSLTQGSYEQYF
TGTGCCAGCAGCTTAACCCAGGGATCCTACGAGCAGTACTTC
>TRBV28|TRBJ1-1|-|-|16
CASSGPRGTGNTEAFF
TGTGCCAGCAGCGGACCCCGGGGCACCGGGAACACTGAAGCTTTCTTT
>TRBV27|TRBJ1-5|many|TRBD1|13
CASSPDRGQPQHF
TGTGCCAGCAGTCCGGACAGGGGACAGCCCCAGCATTTT
>TRBV12-3/TRBV12-4|TRBJ2-4|once|-|14
CASSLRLAKNIQYF
TGTGCCAGCAGTTTGAGGCTAGCCAAAAACATTCAGTACTTC
>TRBV28|TRBJ1-1|-|-|12
CASVAWNTEAFF
TGTGCCAGCGTGGCATGGAACACTGAAGCTTTCTTT
>TRBV6-1|TRBJ2-2|many|-|13
CASSEVYTGELFF
TGTGCCAGCAGTGAAGTCTACACCGGGGAGCTGTTTTTT
>TRBV6-5|TRBJ2-5|many|-|13
CASRPAGQETQYF
TGTGCCAGCAGACCTGCGGGGCAAGAGACCCAGTACTTC
>TRBV30|TRBJ1-1|many|-|11
CAWSAPAEAFF
TGTGCCTGGAGCGCCCCCGCTGAAGCTTTCTTT
>TRBV28|TRBJ2-7|many|-|13
CASSYGVTYEQYF
TGTGCCAGCAGTTACGGGGTCACCTACGAGCAGTACTTC
>TRBV6-1|TRBJ1-5|many|TRBD1|15
CASSKDRAGTQPQHF
TGTGCCAGCAGTAAGGACAGGGCGGGTACTCAGCCCCAGCATTTT
>TRBV2|TRBJ1-1|-|TRBD1|16
CASSGETGGPGTEAFF
TGTGCCAGCAGTGGTGAGACAGGGGGCCCTGGTACTGAAGCTTTCTTT
>TRBV20-1|TRBJ1-5|-|-|15
CSARAGAGGNQPQHF
TGCAGTGCTAGGGCAGGGGCAGGGGGCAATCAGCCCCAGCATTTT
>TRBV20-1|TRBJ2-5|-|-|12
CSASWIGETQYF
TGCAGTGCTAGCTGGATTGGGGAGACCCAGTACTTC
>TRBV30|TRBJ1-2|many|-|13
CAWSLGGNYGYTF
TGTGCCTGGAGTCTCGGAGGGAACTATGGCTACACCTTC
>TRBV28|TRBJ1-5|many|TRBD1|15
CASSLWRDRDQPQHF
TGTGCCAGCAGTTTATGGAGGGACAGGGATCAGCCCCAGCATTTT
>TRBV29-1|TRBJ2-7|once|-|12
CSVGQDTYEQYF
TGCAGCGTTGGGCAGGATACCTACGAGCAGTACTTC
>TRBV19|TRBJ2-7|many|-|14
CASSKARRPYEQYF
TGTGCCAGTTCCAAGGCCCGGCGCCCCTACGAGCAGTACTTC
>TRBV24-1|TRBJ2-7|many|TRBD1|17
CATSDFVRGPTSYEQYF
TGTGCCACCAGTGATTTTGTCAGGGGGCCTACCTCCTACGAGCAGTACTTC
>TRBV20-1|TRBJ2-7|many|-|12
CSVRRGVYEQYF
TGCAGTGTTAGACGAGGAGTATACGAGCAGTACTTC
>TRBV7-2|TRBJ1-6|many|-|12
CASSPGGSPLHF
TGTGCCAGCAGCCCTGGGGGTTCACCCCTCCACTTT
>TRBV7-7|TRBJ2-5|-|TRBD1|16
CASSLGDRGVGETQYF
TGTGCTAGCAGCTTAGGGGACAGGGGGGTCGGAGAGACCCAGTACTTC
>TRBV6-1|TRBJ1-5|-|-|14
CASSPLASNQPQHF
TGTGCCAGCAGCCCCCTTGCCAGCAATCAGCCCCAGCATTTT